This TCR beta chain is drawn from a study of T cells in Graves' hyperthyroidism and ophthalmopathy. Overall study findings and caveats: By a 13 V-J model, ophthalmopathy was set apart from stable hyperthyroidism.

Concerning this clonotype: Its antigen is still unknown.

Based on clinical symptoms, serum thyroxine and TRAb, thyroid ultrasound and orbital computed tomography, diagnoses were reached. Amplification targeted TCR beta CDR3 regions from RNA transcripts. The study used the HTBI primer set for a first-round RT-PCR of the TCR CDR3. TCRdb re-derived calls from the multiplex PCR reads in MiXCR, one entry per CDR3 protein. Here the sample spans about 250,000 distinct CDR3 sequences, approximately 16% being singletons. V was trimmed by 10 bases and J by 4 bases, leaving 13 bases between them. This CDR3 has 13 residues. CDR1 and CDR2 (germline): MDHEN, SYDVKM. The sequence was obtained from a woman in her 50s with Graves' hyperthyroidism that later progressed to Graves' ophthalmopathy. V is TRBV28 and J is TRBJ1-4; no definite D call. Sequenced sample: blood. CDR3 amino acids: CATHVGGNEKLFF. DNA for the CDR3: TGTGCCACTCACGTGGGAGGTAATGAAAAACTGTTTTTT.